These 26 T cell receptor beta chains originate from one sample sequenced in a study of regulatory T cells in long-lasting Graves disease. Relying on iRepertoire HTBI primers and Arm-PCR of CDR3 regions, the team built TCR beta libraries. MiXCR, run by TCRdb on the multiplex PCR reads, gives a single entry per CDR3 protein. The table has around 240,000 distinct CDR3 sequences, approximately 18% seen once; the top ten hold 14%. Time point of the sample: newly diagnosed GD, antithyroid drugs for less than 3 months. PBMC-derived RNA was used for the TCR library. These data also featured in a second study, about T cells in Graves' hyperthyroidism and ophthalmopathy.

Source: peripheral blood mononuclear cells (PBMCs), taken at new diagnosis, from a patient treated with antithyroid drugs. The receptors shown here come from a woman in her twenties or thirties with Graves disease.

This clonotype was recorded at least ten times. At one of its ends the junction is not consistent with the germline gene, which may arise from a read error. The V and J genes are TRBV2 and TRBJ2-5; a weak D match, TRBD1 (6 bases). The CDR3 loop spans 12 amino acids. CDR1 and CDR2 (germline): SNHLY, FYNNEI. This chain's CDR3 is CASSDDRETQYF. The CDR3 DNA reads TGCGCCAGCAGCGACGACAGGGAGACCCAGTACTTC.

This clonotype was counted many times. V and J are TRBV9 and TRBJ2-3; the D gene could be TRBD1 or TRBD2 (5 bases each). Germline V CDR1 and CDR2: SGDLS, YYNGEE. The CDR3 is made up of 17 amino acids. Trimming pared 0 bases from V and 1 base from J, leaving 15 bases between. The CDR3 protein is CASSVEGTLVGTDTQYF. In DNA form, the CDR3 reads TGTGCCAGCAGCGTAGAGGGGACCTTGGTGGGCACAGATACGCAGTATTTT.

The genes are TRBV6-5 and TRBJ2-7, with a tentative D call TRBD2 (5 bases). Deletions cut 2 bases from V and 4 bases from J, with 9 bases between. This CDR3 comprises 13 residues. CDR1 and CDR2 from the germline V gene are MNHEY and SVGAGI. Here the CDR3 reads CASSYRRGYEQYF. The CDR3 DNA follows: TGTGCCAGCAGTTACCGAAGAGGGTACGAGCAGTACTTC.

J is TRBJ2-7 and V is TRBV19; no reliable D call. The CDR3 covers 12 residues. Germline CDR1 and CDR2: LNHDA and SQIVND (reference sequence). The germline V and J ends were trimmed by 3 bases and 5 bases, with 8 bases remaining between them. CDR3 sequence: CASSMSPHEQYF. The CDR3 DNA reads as TGTGCCAGTAGTATGAGCCCCCACGAGCAGTACTTC.

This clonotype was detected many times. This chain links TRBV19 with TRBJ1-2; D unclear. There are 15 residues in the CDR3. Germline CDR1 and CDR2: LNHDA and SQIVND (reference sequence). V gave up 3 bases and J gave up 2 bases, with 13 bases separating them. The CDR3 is CASSIPRSDNYGYTF. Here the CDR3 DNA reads TGTGCCAGTAGTATTCCGCGTTCGGACAACTATGGCTACACCTTC.

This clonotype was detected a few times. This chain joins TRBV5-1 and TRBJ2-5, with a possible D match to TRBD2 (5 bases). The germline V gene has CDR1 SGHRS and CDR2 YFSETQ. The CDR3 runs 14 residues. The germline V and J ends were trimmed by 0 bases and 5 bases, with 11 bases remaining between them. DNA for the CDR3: TGCGCCAGCAGCTTGGGGAGGTTGCCGGAGACCCAGTACTTC. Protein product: CASSLGRLPETQYF.

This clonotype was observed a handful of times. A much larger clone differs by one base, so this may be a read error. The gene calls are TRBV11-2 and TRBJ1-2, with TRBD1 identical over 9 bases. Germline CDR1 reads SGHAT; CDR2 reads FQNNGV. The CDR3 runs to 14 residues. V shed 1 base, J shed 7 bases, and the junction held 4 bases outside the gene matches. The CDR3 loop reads CASSLGDREFGYTF. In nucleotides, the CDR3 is TGTGCCAGCAGCTTAGGGGACAGGGAATTTGGCTACACCTTC. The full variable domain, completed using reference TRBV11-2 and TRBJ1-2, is EAGVAQSPRYKIIEKRQSVAFWCNPISGHATLYWYQQILGQGPKLLIQFQNNGVVDDSQLPKDRFSAERLKGVDSTLKIQPAKLEDSAVYLCASSLGDREFGYTFGSGTRLTVV.

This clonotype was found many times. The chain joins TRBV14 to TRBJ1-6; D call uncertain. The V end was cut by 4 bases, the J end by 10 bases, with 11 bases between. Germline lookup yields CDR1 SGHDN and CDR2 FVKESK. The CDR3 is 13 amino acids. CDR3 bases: TGTGCCAGCAGCCTAGACTTGGCCTCACCCCTCCACTTT. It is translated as CASSLDLASPLHF.

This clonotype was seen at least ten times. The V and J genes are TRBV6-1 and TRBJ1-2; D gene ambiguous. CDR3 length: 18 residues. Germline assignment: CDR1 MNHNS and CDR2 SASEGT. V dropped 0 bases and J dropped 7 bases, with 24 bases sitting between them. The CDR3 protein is CASSEAFSDLASSAGYTF. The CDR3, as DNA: TGTGCCAGCAGTGAAGCCTTTAGCGACCTCGCTAGCTCGGCTGGCTACACCTTC.

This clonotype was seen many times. The CDR3 region has the DNA TGTGCTAGTGGTTTCGGGACACTGGTCAGGGTCGAGCAGTTCTTC. It translates to CASGFGTLVRVEQFF. V and J are TRBV12-5 and TRBJ2-1; D possibly corresponds to TRBD1 (6 bases). V shed 3 bases and J shed 10 bases, with 19 bases lying between them. The CDR3 is 15 residues long. Per germline, CDR1 LGHNT and CDR2 FRNRAP.

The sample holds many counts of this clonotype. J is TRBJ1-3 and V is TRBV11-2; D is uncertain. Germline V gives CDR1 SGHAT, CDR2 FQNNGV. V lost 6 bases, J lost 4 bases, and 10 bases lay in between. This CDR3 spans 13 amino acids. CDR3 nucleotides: TGTGCCAGCAGTTATAATCAGGGAAACACCATATATTTT. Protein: CASSYNQGNTIYF.

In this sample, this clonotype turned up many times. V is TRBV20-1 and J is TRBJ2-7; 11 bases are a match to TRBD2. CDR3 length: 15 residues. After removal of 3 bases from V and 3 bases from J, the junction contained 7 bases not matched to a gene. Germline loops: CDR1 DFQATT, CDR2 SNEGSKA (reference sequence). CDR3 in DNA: TGCAGTGCTAGCGCCCTAGCGGGGGGCCTCTACGAGCAGTACTTC. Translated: CSASALAGGLYEQYF.

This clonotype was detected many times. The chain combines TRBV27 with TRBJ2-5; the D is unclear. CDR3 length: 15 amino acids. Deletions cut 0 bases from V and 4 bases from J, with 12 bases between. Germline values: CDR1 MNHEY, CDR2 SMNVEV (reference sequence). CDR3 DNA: TGTGCCAGCAGTTTATCGAGTCTAATCCCAGAGACCCAGTACTTC. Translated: CASSLSSLIPETQYF.

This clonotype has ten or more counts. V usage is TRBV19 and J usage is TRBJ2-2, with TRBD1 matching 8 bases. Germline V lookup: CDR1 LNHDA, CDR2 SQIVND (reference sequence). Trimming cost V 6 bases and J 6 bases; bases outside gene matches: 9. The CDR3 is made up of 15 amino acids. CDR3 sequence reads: CASSTGTGGAGELFF. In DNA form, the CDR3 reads TGTGCCAGTAGCACCGGGACAGGAGGCGCCGGGGAGCTGTTTTTT.

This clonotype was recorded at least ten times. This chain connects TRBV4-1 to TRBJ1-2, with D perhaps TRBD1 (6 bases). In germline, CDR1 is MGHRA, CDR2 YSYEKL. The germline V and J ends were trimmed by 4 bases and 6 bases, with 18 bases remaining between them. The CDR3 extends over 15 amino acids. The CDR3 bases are TGCGCCAGCAGCCGAGGGACACCCTCAGGGGATGGCTACACCTTC. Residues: CASSRGTPSGDGYTF.

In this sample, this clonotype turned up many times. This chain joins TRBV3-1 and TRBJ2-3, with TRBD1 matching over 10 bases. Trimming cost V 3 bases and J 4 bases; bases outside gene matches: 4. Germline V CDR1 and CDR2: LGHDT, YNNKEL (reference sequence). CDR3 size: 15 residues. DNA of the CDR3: TGTGCCAGCAGCCATACCGGGACAGGGGCAGATACGCAGTATTTT. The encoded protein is CASSHTGTGADTQYF.

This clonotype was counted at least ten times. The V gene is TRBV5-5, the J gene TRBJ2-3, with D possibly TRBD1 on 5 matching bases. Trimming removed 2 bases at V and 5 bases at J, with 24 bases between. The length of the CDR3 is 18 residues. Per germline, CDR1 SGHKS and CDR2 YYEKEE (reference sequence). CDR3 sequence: CASSLAGRRHLPLDTQYF. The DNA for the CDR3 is TGTGCCAGCAGCTTAGCAGGGCGACGCCACCTTCCTTTAGATACGCAGTATTTT.

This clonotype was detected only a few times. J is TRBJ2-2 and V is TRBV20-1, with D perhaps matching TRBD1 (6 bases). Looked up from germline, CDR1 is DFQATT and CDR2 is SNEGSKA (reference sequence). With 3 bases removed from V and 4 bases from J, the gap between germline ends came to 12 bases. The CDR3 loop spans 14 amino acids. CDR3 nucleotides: TGCAGTGCTAGGAGCCAGGGGATCACCGGGGAGCTGTTTTTT. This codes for CSARSQGITGELFF.

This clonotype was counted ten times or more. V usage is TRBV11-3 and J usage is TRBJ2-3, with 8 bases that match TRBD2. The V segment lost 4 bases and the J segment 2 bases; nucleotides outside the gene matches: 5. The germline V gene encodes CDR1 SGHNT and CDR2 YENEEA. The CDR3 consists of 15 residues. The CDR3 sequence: CASSSPGLATDTQYF. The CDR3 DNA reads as TGTGCCAGCAGCTCTCCTGGACTAGCCACAGATACGCAGTATTTT.

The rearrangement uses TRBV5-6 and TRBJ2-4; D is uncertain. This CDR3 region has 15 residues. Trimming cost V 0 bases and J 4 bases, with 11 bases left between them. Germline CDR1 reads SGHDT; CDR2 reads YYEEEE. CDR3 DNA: TGTGCCAGCAGCTTGGGTGCCAAACCTAAAAACATTCAGTACTTC. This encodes CASSLGAKPKNIQYF.

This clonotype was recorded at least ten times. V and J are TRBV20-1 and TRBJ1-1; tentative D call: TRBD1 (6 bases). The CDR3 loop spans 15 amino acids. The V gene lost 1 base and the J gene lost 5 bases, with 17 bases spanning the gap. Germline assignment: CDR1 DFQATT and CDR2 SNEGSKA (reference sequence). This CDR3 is CSARGQGRSRTEAFF. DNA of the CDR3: TGCAGTGCTAGAGGGCAGGGGAGGTCGAGGACTGAAGCTTTCTTT.

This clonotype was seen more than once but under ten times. Written as DNA, the CDR3 is TGTGCCAGCAGCGTAGCGGGGGGGCGAGGTGAGCAGTTCTTC. This encodes CASSVAGGRGEQFF. V is TRBV9 and J is TRBJ2-1; 8 bases are shared with TRBD2. CDR1 and CDR2 from the germline V gene are SGDLS and YYNGEE. The CDR3 has 14 amino acids. V gave up 0 bases and J gave up 9 bases; unmatched junction bases: 5.

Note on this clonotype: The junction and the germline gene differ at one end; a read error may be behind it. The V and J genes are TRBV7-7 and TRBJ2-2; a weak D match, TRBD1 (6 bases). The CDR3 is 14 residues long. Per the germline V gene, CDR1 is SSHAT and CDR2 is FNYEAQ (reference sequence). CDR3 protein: CASSLRGNTGELLF. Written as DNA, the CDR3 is TGTGCTAGCAGCTTGAGGGGGAACACCGGGGAGCTGCTTTTT.

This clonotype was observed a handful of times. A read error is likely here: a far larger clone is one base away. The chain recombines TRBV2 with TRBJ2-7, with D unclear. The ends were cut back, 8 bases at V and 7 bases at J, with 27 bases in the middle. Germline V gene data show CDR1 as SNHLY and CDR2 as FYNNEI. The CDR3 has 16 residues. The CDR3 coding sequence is TGTGCCAGCTCACCACCGAGCAAGGGATCCAACAATGAGCAGTACTTC. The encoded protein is CASSPPSKGSNNEQYF.

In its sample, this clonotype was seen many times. The CDR3 DNA follows: TGTGCCAGCAGTTCCCCTCGAGAGCAGTACTTC. Translated, it gives CASSSPREQYF. The chain combines TRBV27 with TRBJ2-7; D is undetermined. Trimming stripped 4 bases from V and 7 bases from J, with 8 bases between. The V gene's germline CDR1 is MNHEY and CDR2 SMNVEV (reference sequence). The CDR3 loop spans 11 amino acids.

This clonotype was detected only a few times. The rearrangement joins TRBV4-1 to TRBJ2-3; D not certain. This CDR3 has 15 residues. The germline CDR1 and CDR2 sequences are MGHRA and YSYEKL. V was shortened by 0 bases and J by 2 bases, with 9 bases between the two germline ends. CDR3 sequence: CASSQDPPVTDTQYF. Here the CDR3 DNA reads TGCGCCAGCAGCCAAGATCCCCCAGTCACAGATACGCAGTATTTT.